This T cell receptor (beta chain) was identified during a study of T cells in Graves' hyperthyroidism and ophthalmopathy. General study points: Within blood appeared most thyroid clonotypes that had expanded above 0.001.

Disease duration was under 3 months in the ophthalmopathy patients, who also had a Clinical Activity Score of at least 3 and a NOSPECS grade of at least 4. Exclusions: uncontrolled infection, other autoimmune disease, pregnancy, lactation. As to this clonotype: As yet, its antigen is unknown.

TCR beta CDR3 region amplification was performed from RNA transcripts. The HTBI set primed first-round TCR CDR3 RT-PCR. TCRdb reprocessed the multiplex PCR reads with MiXCR, giving one entry per CDR3 protein. The sample carries some 350,000 distinct CDR3 sequences, about 15% recorded once. Germline V gene data show CDR1 as MNHEY and CDR2 as SVGEGT. V shed 6 bases and J 4 bases; nucleotides not matched to a gene: 3. The CDR3 length is 13 residues. The sequence was obtained from a woman aged 55-70 years with Graves' ophthalmopathy. The sample comprised blood. This rearrangement joins TRBV6-2 or TRBV6-3 to TRBJ1-1; 9 bases align to TRBD1. For the CDR3, the DNA is TGTGCCAGCAGACCGACAGGGGGCACTGAAGCTTTCTTT. Its protein product is CASRPTGGTEAFF.